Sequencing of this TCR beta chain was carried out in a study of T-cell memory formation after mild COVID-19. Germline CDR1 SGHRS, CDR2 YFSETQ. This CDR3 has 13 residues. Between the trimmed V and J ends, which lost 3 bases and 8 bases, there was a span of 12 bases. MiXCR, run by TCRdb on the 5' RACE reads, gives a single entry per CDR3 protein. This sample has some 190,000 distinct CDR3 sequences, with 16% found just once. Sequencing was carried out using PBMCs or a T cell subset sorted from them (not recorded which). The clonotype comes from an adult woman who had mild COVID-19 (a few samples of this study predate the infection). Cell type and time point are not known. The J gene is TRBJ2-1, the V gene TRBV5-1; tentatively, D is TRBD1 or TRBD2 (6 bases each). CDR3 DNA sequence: TGCGCCAGCAGCTGGTGGGGGGCCGATGAGCAGTTCTTC. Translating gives CASSWWGADEQFF.